A selection of T cell receptor beta chains follows, all from one sample in a study of T cells in Graves' hyperthyroidism and ophthalmopathy. TCRdb ran MiXCR on the multiplex PCR reads and lists one entry per CDR3 protein. Of approximately 600,000 distinct CDR3 sequences detected, more than 20% appear once; the ten largest clones hold approximately 30%. The sequenced material came from blood. Source of these receptors: a man aged 30 to 39 with Graves' ophthalmopathy. Both conserved end residues are part of each CDR3. Each record gives: clone size, V gene, J gene, D gene, CDR3 protein, CDR3 DNA. D genes are given only for firm matches. Only part of the rows carry a size: once, few, many, or a class if the clone is expanded.

clone_size: NA
v_call: TRBV9
j_call: TRBJ2-3
d_call: TRBD2
cdr3_aa: CASSVAAGGRDTQYF
cdr3_nt: TGTGCCAGCAGCGTAGCAGCGGGAGGGAGAGATACGCAGTATTTT

clone_size: NA
v_call: TRBV6-5
j_call: TRBJ2-2
d_call: TRBD2
cdr3_aa: CASRGPGLRSPGELFF
cdr3_nt: TGTGCCAGCAGAGGACCGGGACTACGTTCTCCCGGGGAGCTGTTTTTT

clone_size: many
v_call: TRBV20-1
j_call: TRBJ1-6
d_call: NA
cdr3_aa: CSAPGTSKYSPLHF
cdr3_nt: TGCAGTGCTCCCGGGACTTCTAAGTATTCACCCCTCCACTTT

clone_size: few
v_call: TRBV12-3/TRBV12-4
j_call: TRBJ1-1
d_call: NA
cdr3_aa: CASIGGSMNTEAFF
cdr3_nt: TGTGCCAGCATTGGCGGATCGATGAACACTGAAGCTTTCTTT

clone_size: NA
v_call: TRBV10-1
j_call: TRBJ2-1
d_call: TRBD2
cdr3_aa: CASSSSAAGGHNEQFF
cdr3_nt: TGCGCCAGCAGTTCCTCGGCAGCGGGAGGCCACAATGAGCAGTTCTTC

clone_size: NA
v_call: TRBV5-1
j_call: TRBJ2-3
d_call: TRBD2
cdr3_aa: CASSSVLAGDADTQYF
cdr3_nt: TGCGCCAGCAGCTCGGTTCTAGCGGGAGACGCAGATACGCAGTATTTT

clone_size: few
v_call: TRBV14
j_call: TRBJ2-5
d_call: NA
cdr3_aa: CASSQGPVQETQYF
cdr3_nt: TGTGCCAGCAGCCAGGGGCCAGTACAAGAGACCCAGTACTTC

clone_size: few
v_call: TRBV5-1
j_call: TRBJ1-2
d_call: TRBD1
cdr3_aa: CASSGQGNGYTF
cdr3_nt: TGCGCCAGCAGCGGACAGGGGAATGGCTACACCTTC

clone_size: NA
v_call: TRBV6-1
j_call: TRBJ1-4
d_call: TRBD1
cdr3_aa: CASRGQPTNEELFF
cdr3_nt: TGTGCCAGCAGGGGACAGCCAACTAATGAAGAACTGTTTTTT

clone_size: many
v_call: TRBV28
j_call: TRBJ1-1
d_call: NA
cdr3_aa: CASRRGGATEAFF
cdr3_nt: TGTGCCAGCAGAAGGGGAGGGGCCACTGAAGCTTTCTTT

clone_size: NA
v_call: TRBV9
j_call: TRBJ1-2
d_call: NA
cdr3_aa: CASSVAGQAYGYTF
cdr3_nt: TGTGCCAGCAGCGTAGCTGGGCAGGCCTATGGCTACACCTTC

clone_size: NA
v_call: TRBV4-1
j_call: TRBJ1-4
d_call: NA
cdr3_aa: CASSSGSARNEKLFF
cdr3_nt: TGCGCCAGCAGCTCCGGTAGCGCTAGAAATGAAAAACTGTTTTTT

clone_size: NA
v_call: TRBV7-2
j_call: TRBJ1-3
d_call: NA
cdr3_aa: CASSLAMREGRTGNTIYF
cdr3_nt: TGTGCCAGCAGCTTAGCAATGAGGGAGGGGCGAACTGGAAACACCATATATTTT

clone_size: few
v_call: TRBV6-1
j_call: TRBJ1-6
d_call: NA
cdr3_aa: CASKETSNSPLHF
cdr3_nt: TGTGCCAGCAAGGAGACCTCTAATTCACCCCTCCACTTT

clone_size: few
v_call: TRBV12-5
j_call: TRBJ2-7
d_call: TRBD1
cdr3_aa: CASAPGTGSYEQYF
cdr3_nt: TGTGCTAGTGCCCCCGGGACAGGGTCCTACGAGCAGTACTTC

clone_size: few
v_call: TRBV6-1
j_call: TRBJ2-1
d_call: NA
cdr3_aa: CASSLRRSDEQFF
cdr3_nt: TGTGCCAGCAGTCTCCGCCGTTCGGATGAGCAGTTCTTC

clone_size: NA
v_call: TRBV7-2
j_call: TRBJ2-5
d_call: TRBD2
cdr3_aa: CASSLLSRGRARKTQYF
cdr3_nt: TGTGCCAGCAGCTTGTTGTCCCGCGGGAGGGCCCGGAAGACCCAGTACTTC

clone_size: NA
v_call: TRBV5-1
j_call: TRBJ2-3
d_call: TRBD2
cdr3_aa: CASSTSGSLATQYF
cdr3_nt: TGCGCCAGCAGCACCAGCGGGAGTTTGGCTACGCAGTATTTT

clone_size: NA
v_call: TRBV4-3
j_call: TRBJ2-5
d_call: TRBD1
cdr3_aa: CASSQAPQGVVETQYF
cdr3_nt: TGCGCCAGCAGCCAAGCACCACAGGGGGTTGTCGAGACCCAGTACTTC

clone_size: many
v_call: TRBV20-1
j_call: TRBJ2-7
d_call: NA
cdr3_aa: CSAYEGGYEQYF
cdr3_nt: TGCAGTGCTTACGAAGGGGGGTACGAGCAGTACTTC

clone_size: few
v_call: TRBV10-3
j_call: TRBJ2-2
d_call: TRBD2
cdr3_aa: CAISEEGLAGPNTGELFF
cdr3_nt: TGTGCCATCAGTGAAGAGGGACTAGCGGGACCTAACACCGGGGAGCTGTTTTTT

clone_size: NA
v_call: TRBV11-2
j_call: TRBJ1-2
d_call: NA
cdr3_aa: CASSSWDKGGYGYTF
cdr3_nt: TGTGCCAGCAGCTCATGGGACAAGGGAGGATATGGCTACACCTTC

clone_size: many
v_call: TRBV5-1
j_call: TRBJ2-7
d_call: TRBD1
cdr3_aa: CASSLDRGNEQYF
cdr3_nt: TGTGCCAGCTCACTGGACAGGGGTAACGAGCAGTACTTC

clone_size: NA
v_call: TRBV29-1
j_call: TRBJ1-2
d_call: NA
cdr3_aa: CSVPDRINYGYTF
cdr3_nt: TGCAGCGTCCCAGACAGAATTAACTATGGCTACACCTTC

clone_size: many
v_call: TRBV20-1
j_call: TRBJ2-7
d_call: TRBD2
cdr3_aa: CSAPGLADYEQYF
cdr3_nt: TGCAGTGCTCCGGGACTAGCGGACTACGAGCAGTACTTC

clone_size: few
v_call: TRBV20-1
j_call: TRBJ2-1
d_call: NA
cdr3_aa: CSARELRGEAGSSYNEQFF
cdr3_nt: TGCAGTGCTAGAGAGCTGAGGGGAGAAGCGGGCAGCTCCTACAATGAGCAGTTCTTC

clone_size: NA
v_call: TRBV5-6
j_call: TRBJ2-1
d_call: NA
cdr3_aa: CASSFRQYNEQFF
cdr3_nt: TGTGCCAGCAGCTTCCGACAGTACAATGAGCAGTTCTTC

clone_size: NA
v_call: TRBV20-1
j_call: TRBJ1-5
d_call: NA
cdr3_aa: CSASGTSDQPQHF
cdr3_nt: TGCAGTGCTAGCGGGACATCCGATCAGCCCCAGCATTTT

clone_size: many
v_call: TRBV12-3/TRBV12-4
j_call: TRBJ1-2
d_call: NA
cdr3_aa: CASSLRTNGGYTF
cdr3_nt: TGTGCCAGCAGTTTAAGAACAAATGGAGGCTACACCTTC

clone_size: NA
v_call: TRBV27
j_call: TRBJ1-3
d_call: TRBD1
cdr3_aa: CASSLQGALTNTIYF
cdr3_nt: TGTGCCAGCAGTTTACAGGGGGCACTTACCAACACCATATATTTT

clone_size: many
v_call: TRBV27
j_call: TRBJ2-7
d_call: NA
cdr3_aa: CASSPPRGAPWEQYF
cdr3_nt: TGTGCCAGCAGTCCACCAAGGGGGGCCCCGTGGGAGCAGTACTTC

clone_size: NA
v_call: TRBV6-1
j_call: TRBJ1-1
d_call: TRBD1
cdr3_aa: CASSSGGQEAFF
cdr3_nt: TGTGCCAGCAGCTCGGGGGGACAGGAAGCTTTCTTT

clone_size: NA
v_call: TRBV2
j_call: TRBJ2-7
d_call: TRBD2
cdr3_aa: CASKEFALSGRLPYEQYF
cdr3_nt: TGTGCCAGCAAGGAATTCGCCTTAAGCGGGAGGCTCCCCTACGAGCAGTACTTC

clone_size: many
v_call: TRBV11-3
j_call: TRBJ2-1
d_call: NA
cdr3_aa: CASSLDQGTYNEQFF
cdr3_nt: TGTGCCAGCAGCTTAGATCAAGGGACCTATAATGAGCAGTTCTTC

clone_size: NA
v_call: TRBV6-1
j_call: TRBJ1-5
d_call: NA
cdr3_aa: CASSEAGMGNQPQHF
cdr3_nt: TGTGCCAGCAGTGAAGCCGGAATGGGGAATCAGCCCCAGCATTTT

clone_size: NA
v_call: TRBV12-3/TRBV12-4
j_call: TRBJ1-6
d_call: NA
cdr3_aa: CASGMNGGGNSPLHF
cdr3_nt: TGTGCCAGCGGAATGAATGGCGGGGGGAATTCACCCCTCCACTTT

clone_size: few
v_call: TRBV6-5
j_call: TRBJ2-1
d_call: TRBD2
cdr3_aa: CASSYPTTSGNSYNEQFF
cdr3_nt: TGTGCCAGCAGTTACCCAACGACTAGCGGGAACTCCTACAATGAGCAGTTCTTC

clone_size: few
v_call: TRBV28
j_call: TRBJ2-1
d_call: NA
cdr3_aa: CASRSVPSSYNEQFF
cdr3_nt: TGTGCCAGCAGGTCGGTTCCAAGCTCCTACAATGAGCAGTTCTTC

clone_size: NA
v_call: TRBV24-1
j_call: TRBJ2-1
d_call: TRBD2
cdr3_aa: CATSEEGLGPFF
cdr3_nt: TGTGCCACCAGTGAAGAGGGACTAGGGCCGTTCTTC

clone_size: many
v_call: TRBV2
j_call: TRBJ2-1
d_call: NA
cdr3_aa: CASSELKAASYNEQFF
cdr3_nt: TGTGCCAGCAGTGAACTCAAGGCAGCATCCTACAATGAGCAGTTCTTC

clone_size: many
v_call: TRBV7-3
j_call: TRBJ2-5
d_call: TRBD1
cdr3_aa: CASSADRDRGQETQYF
cdr3_nt: TGTGCCAGCAGCGCGGACCGGGACAGGGGGCAAGAGACCCAGTACTTC

clone_size: NA
v_call: TRBV24-1
j_call: TRBJ2-1
d_call: TRBD1
cdr3_aa: CATSGTGWVEQFF
cdr3_nt: TGTGCCACCAGTGGGACAGGGTGGGTTGAGCAGTTCTTC

clone_size: many
v_call: TRBV30
j_call: TRBJ2-7
d_call: TRBD1
cdr3_aa: CAWVPRDRGYEQYF
cdr3_nt: TGTGCCTGGGTCCCACGGGACAGGGGGTACGAGCAGTACTTC

clone_size: many
v_call: TRBV20-1
j_call: TRBJ2-7
d_call: TRBD2
cdr3_aa: CSARTSGSNEQYF
cdr3_nt: TGCAGTGCTAGGACTAGCGGGAGTAACGAGCAGTACTTC

clone_size: many
v_call: TRBV11-2
j_call: TRBJ2-7
d_call: NA
cdr3_aa: CASSTTVYEQYF
cdr3_nt: TGTGCCAGCAGCACGACAGTATACGAGCAGTACTTC

clone_size: many
v_call: TRBV12-3/TRBV12-4
j_call: TRBJ2-5
d_call: TRBD2
cdr3_aa: CASSFRTSTETQYF
cdr3_nt: TGTGCCAGCAGTTTTCGGACTAGCACCGAGACCCAGTACTTC

clone_size: NA
v_call: TRBV24-1
j_call: TRBJ2-5
d_call: TRBD1
cdr3_aa: CATSDAGQGWETQYF
cdr3_nt: TGTGCCACCAGTGATGCGGGACAGGGTTGGGAGACCCAGTACTTC

clone_size: few
v_call: TRBV28
j_call: TRBJ1-3
d_call: NA
cdr3_aa: CASLQGGLVSGNTIYF
cdr3_nt: TGTGCCAGTCTACAGGGCGGCCTCGTCTCTGGAAACACCATATATTTT

clone_size: NA
v_call: TRBV24-1
j_call: TRBJ2-4
d_call: TRBD2
cdr3_aa: CATSDPAGGSIQYF
cdr3_nt: TGTGCCACCAGTGATCCAGCGGGAGGTTCCATTCAGTACTTC

clone_size: NA
v_call: TRBV28
j_call: TRBJ2-1
d_call: NA
cdr3_aa: CASSLKRGPYNEQFF
cdr3_nt: TGTGCCAGCAGTTTAAAGAGAGGGCCCTACAATGAGCAGTTCTTC

clone_size: NA
v_call: TRBV3-1
j_call: TRBJ1-2
d_call: NA
cdr3_aa: CASSRRQNYGYTF
cdr3_nt: TGTGCCAGCAGCCGCCGACAGAACTATGGCTACACCTTC

clone_size: few
v_call: TRBV13
j_call: TRBJ2-5
d_call: NA
cdr3_aa: CASSLTRGAELEETQYF
cdr3_nt: TGTGCCAGCAGCCTGACTCGGGGGGCCGAACTAGAAGAGACCCAGTACTTC

clone_size: NA
v_call: TRBV7-6
j_call: TRBJ2-7
d_call: TRBD1
cdr3_aa: CAGSLGGQGYEQYF
cdr3_nt: TGTGCCGGCAGCTTAGGTGGACAGGGGTATGAGCAGTACTTC

clone_size: many
v_call: TRBV12-3/TRBV12-4
j_call: TRBJ2-1
d_call: NA
cdr3_aa: CASRYDRSSYNEQFF
cdr3_nt: TGTGCCAGCAGATACGACCGTAGCTCCTACAATGAGCAGTTCTTC

clone_size: few
v_call: TRBV27
j_call: TRBJ2-2
d_call: TRBD2
cdr3_aa: CASSFTSGSDDTGELFF
cdr3_nt: TGTGCCAGCAGTTTCACTAGCGGGAGTGATGACACCGGGGAGCTGTTTTTT

clone_size: few
v_call: TRBV6-1
j_call: TRBJ2-2
d_call: NA
cdr3_aa: CASSEARLGAGELFF
cdr3_nt: TGTGCCAGCAGTGAAGCGCGGCTAGGGGCCGGGGAGCTGTTTTTT

clone_size: few
v_call: TRBV7-8
j_call: TRBJ2-5
d_call: TRBD2
cdr3_aa: CASSLRRAGGRSQETQYF
cdr3_nt: TGTGCCAGCAGCTTAAGAAGGGCGGGCGGGAGAAGCCAAGAGACCCAGTACTTC